Shown below are 8 T cell receptor beta chains from a single sample sequenced in a study of blood T cell repertoires in COVID-19. The repertoire was sequenced with immunoSEQ multiplex PCR; TCRdb's copy has only in-frame clones and lacks some. The table records roughly 180,000 clones, under 90% of them present only once. The sequenced sample consisted of PBMCs or T cells enriched from blood (not recorded which). These receptors were collected from a man between 60 and 75 years old who had recovered from COVID-19.

The rearrangement uses TRBV19 and TRBJ2-3; TRBD1 matches at 10 bases. Per germline, CDR1 LNHDA and CDR2 SQIVND (reference sequence). This CDR3 has 14 amino acids. V lost 4 bases, J lost 4 bases, and 2 bases stayed unmatched. CDR3 amino acids: CASSRTGGADTQYF. The CDR3 nucleotides read TGTGCCAGTAGTAGGACAGGGGGGGCAGATACGCAGTATTTT.

DNA of the CDR3: TGTGCCAGCAGCTCCGGGACAGGTTTTTACAATGAGCAGTTCTTC. Its protein is CASSSGTGFYNEQFF. J is TRBJ2-1 and V is TRBV7-2, with 8 bases matching TRBD1. The ends lost 4 bases at V and 4 bases at J; junction bases unmatched: 6. The CDR3 sequence is 15 residues long. Germline V lookup: CDR1 SGHTA, CDR2 FQGNSA.

This clone was picked up a small number of times. The chain links TRBV19 to TRBJ1-5; the D is unclear. Deletions cut 5 bases from V and 4 bases from J, with 12 bases between. Germline CDR1 and CDR2: LNHDA and SQIVND (reference sequence). CDR3 size: 14 residues. In DNA form, the CDR3 reads TGTGCCAGTAGTGTAGGGAGGTCAAATCAGCCCCAGCATTTT. Residues: CASSVGRSNQPQHF.

The rearrangement joins TRBV3-1 (or the pseudogene TRBV3-2) to TRBJ2-5; the D gene is possibly TRBD2 (5 bases). Trimming took off 3 bases at V and 7 bases at J, with 9 bases between the two ends. CDR1 is LGHDT and CDR2 is YNNKEL in the germline V gene (reference sequence). The CDR3 is 12 amino acids. The CDR3 loop is CASSQSRGTQYF. Written as DNA, the CDR3 is TGTGCCAGCAGCCAGAGCCGGGGGACCCAGTACTTC.

The CDR3: CASSLGTSGRQTGELFF. The DNA for the CDR3 is TGCGCCAGCAGCTTGGGGACTAGCGGGCGTCAGACCGGGGAGCTGTTTTTT. The J gene is TRBJ2-2, the V gene TRBV5-1; 11 bases fit TRBD2. The CDR3 has 17 amino acids. Unmatched junction bases numbered 6, after V lost 0 bases and J lost 5 bases. CDR1 SGHRS and CDR2 YFSETQ come from the germline V gene.

This clone was counted once. V gene TRBV4-2 combines with J gene TRBJ2-2; 12 bases agree with TRBD2. After removal of 3 bases from V and 4 bases from J, the junction contained 6 bases not matched to a gene. This CDR3 comprises 17 residues. Germline CDR1 reads LGHNA; CDR2 reads YNFKEQ. The CDR3 loop is CASSHRLAGDGTGELFF. The CDR3, as DNA: TGTGCCAGCAGCCACCGACTAGCGGGAGATGGCACCGGGGAGCTGTTTTTT.

This chain links TRBV7-9 with TRBJ2-3; 7 positions agree with TRBD1. The germline V gene has CDR1 SEHNR and CDR2 FQNEAQ (reference sequence). This CDR3 is built from 17 residues. V dropped 2 bases and J dropped 3; count of bases not matched to a gene: 11. The CDR3 is CASSLLGRGRGTDTQYF. CDR3 DNA sequence: TGTGCCAGCAGCTTATTGGGTAGGGGCAGGGGGACAGATACGCAGTATTTT.

The sample holds one count of this clone. This chain uses TRBV6-6 with TRBJ1-4, with 9 bases lining up with TRBD1. J was trimmed by 8 bases and V by 6 bases; bases with no gene match: 7. The CDR3 loop spans 14 amino acids. In germline, CDR1 is MNHNY, CDR2 SVGAGI (reference sequence). The chain's CDR3 is CASSYGQGKEKLFF. DNA of the CDR3: TGTGCCAGCAGCTACGGACAGGGGAAGGAAAAACTGTTTTTT.